This entry lists 8 T cell receptor beta chains sequenced from one sample in a study of T cells in Graves' hyperthyroidism and ophthalmopathy. Researchers took RNA transcripts and amplified the TCR beta CDR3 regions from them. TCR CDR3 regions were first amplified by RT-PCR with HTBI primers. TCRdb re-called the multiplex PCR reads with MiXCR, one entry per CDR3 protein. The sample contains hundreds of thousands of distinct CDR3 sequences, less than 45% of which appear only once. Specimen: peripheral blood or thyroid tissue (not recorded which). Receptors were obtained from an adult man with Graves' disease, either hyperthyroidism or ophthalmopathy (not recorded which).

This clonotype occurred a few times. It is unclear where the CDR3 begins or ends on the DNA, so no DNA is shown, and the CDR3 is as TCRdb lists it. V usage is TRBV27 and J usage is TRBJ1-1; the D call of TRBD1 is as the table states it, not checked on the DNA. The CDR3 comprises 13 residues, both ends counted. Looked up from germline, CDR1 is MNHEY and CDR2 is SMNVEV (reference sequence). This chain's CDR3 is CASSLSVGQGSFF.

In its sample, this clonotype was seen a few times. The chain joins TRBV4-1 to TRBJ1-1, with D unclear. The CDR3 extends over 15 amino acids. Germline assignment: CDR1 MGHRA and CDR2 YSYEKL. V gave up 0 bases and J gave up 2 bases, with 10 bases separating them. CDR3 DNA sequence: TGCGCCAGCAGCCAAGACCCTGACACCAACACTGAAGCTTTCTTT. Protein sequence: CASSQDPDTNTEAFF.

The chain uses TRBV7-8 and TRBJ2-5; TRBD1 aligns across 7 bases. This CDR3 comprises 14 residues. Germline lookup yields CDR1 SGHVS and CDR2 FQNEAQ. The J segment lost 7 bases and the V segment lost 1 base, leaving 6 bases of the junction unmatched. CDR3 residues: CASSLVERGRTQYF. The CDR3 nucleotides read TGTGCCAGCAGCTTAGTGGAAAGGGGGCGGACCCAGTACTTC.

Of note for this clonotype: This could be a read error, since a much larger clone is one nucleotide away. The conserved closing phenylalanine or tryptophan is absent in this CDR3, likely reflecting a read error. The chain recombines TRBV20-1 with TRBJ2-7, with TRBD2 matching over 14 bases. The CDR3 length is 15 residues. Germline V gene sequence: CDR1 DFQATT, CDR2 SNEGSKA (reference sequence). The CDR3 nucleotides read TGCAGCGCTGACATCTCCGGGACTAGCGGGGGCGAGCAGTACCTC. This sequence encodes CSADISGTSGGEQYL.

This rearrangement joins TRBV25-1 to TRBJ2-7; the match to TRBD1 covers 7 bases. There are 16 residues in the CDR3. Germline trimming cut 4 bases from V and 3 bases from J; bases unmatched to any gene: 12. CDR1 and CDR2 from the germline V gene are MGHDK and SYGVNS. In DNA, the CDR3 is TGTGCCAGCAGTGCTAGAGGGCGACAGGGAAGCTACGAGCAGTACTTC. This gives the protein CASSARGRQGSYEQYF.

At least ten counts were recorded for this clonotype. The chain is built from TRBV20-1 and TRBJ2-7, with unresolved D. The CDR3 has 12 amino acids. CDR1 is DFQATT, CDR2 SNEGSKA, per germline (reference sequence). Trimming removed 1 base at V and 2 bases at J, with 6 bases between. CDR3 sequence (DNA): TGCAGTGCTAGAGTTGGGACCTACGAGCAGTACTTC. Amino acid sequence: CSARVGTYEQYF.

The chain couples TRBV20-1 to TRBJ1-4, with a weak D call TRBD1 (5 bases). Looked up from germline, CDR1 is DFQATT and CDR2 is SNEGSKA (reference sequence). Trimming took 6 bases from V and 6 from J, leaving 17 bases between them. The CDR3 contains 14 residues. The CDR3 here is CSARKVGTDEKLFF. CDR3 DNA sequence: TGCAGTGCCCGGAAAGTAGGGACGGATGAAAAACTGTTTTTT.

The V call is TRBV29-1, the J call TRBJ1-2; D remains unclear. CDR1 and CDR2 (germline): SQVTM, ANQGSEA. V shed 3 bases and J shed 6 bases, with 8 bases lying between them. This CDR3 is built from 11 residues. CDR3 coding DNA: TGCAGCGTTGAGAAGCCGGATGGCTACACCTTC. Translation gives CSVEKPDGYTF. The full variable domain, completed using reference TRBV29-1 and TRBJ1-2, is SAVISQKPSRDICQRGTSLTIQCQVDSQVTMMFWYRQQPGQSLTLIATANQGSEATYESGFVIDKFPISRPNLTFSTLTVSNMSPEDSSIYLCSVEKPDGYTFGSGTRLTVV.